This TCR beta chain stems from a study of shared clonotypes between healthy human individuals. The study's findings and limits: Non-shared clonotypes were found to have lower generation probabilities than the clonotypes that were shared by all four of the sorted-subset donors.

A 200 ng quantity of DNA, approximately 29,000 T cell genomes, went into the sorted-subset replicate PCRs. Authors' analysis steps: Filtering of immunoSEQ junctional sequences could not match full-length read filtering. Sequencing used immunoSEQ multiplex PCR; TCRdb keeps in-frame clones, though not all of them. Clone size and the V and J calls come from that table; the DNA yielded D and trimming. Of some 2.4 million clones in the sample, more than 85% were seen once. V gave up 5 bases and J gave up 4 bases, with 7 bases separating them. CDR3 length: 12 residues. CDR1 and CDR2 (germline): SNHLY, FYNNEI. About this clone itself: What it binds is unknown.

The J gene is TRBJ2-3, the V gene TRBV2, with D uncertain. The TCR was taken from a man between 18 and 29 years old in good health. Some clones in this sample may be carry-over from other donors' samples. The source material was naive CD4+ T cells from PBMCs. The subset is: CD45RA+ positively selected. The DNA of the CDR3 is TGTGCCAGCAGTAGAGAGGCAGATACGCAGTATTTT. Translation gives CASSREADTQYF. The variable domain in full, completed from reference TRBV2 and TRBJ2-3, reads EPEVTQTPSHQVTQMGQEVILRCVPISNHLYFYWYRQILGQKVEFLVSFYNNEISEKSEIFDDQFSVERPDGSNFTLKIRSTKLEDSAMYFCASSREADTQYFGPGTRLTVL.